These 10 T cell receptor beta chains originate from one sample sequenced in a study of cytomegalovirus exposure and HLA in healthy donors. It was with 60 Vbeta and 13 Jbeta primers that the PCR ran. Sequencing used immunoSEQ multiplex PCR; TCRdb keeps in-frame clones, though not all of them. The profile shows about 52,000 clones, 50% to 70% of them singletons. What was sequenced was PBMCs. These receptors were obtained from a human donor in good health.

Concerning this clone: One end of the junction fails to match germline, which may point to a read error. The rearrangement uses TRBV7-7 and TRBJ2-5; D is perhaps TRBD1 (6 bases). The CDR3 sequence is 15 residues long. The germline CDR1 and CDR2 sequences are SSHAT and FNYEAQ (reference sequence). For the CDR3, the DNA is TGTGCTAGCAGCTTAGTAGGGGGTCCGGGAGAGACCCAGTACTTC. Residues: CASSLVGGPGETQYF.

This chain links TRBV7-6 with TRBJ2-7; 12 nucleotides line up with TRBD2. The CDR3 has 16 residues. CDR1 and CDR2 (germline): SGHVS, FNYEAQ. V dropped 4 bases and J dropped 2; count of bases not matched to a gene: 6. The CDR3 loop reads CASSSGLAGTTYEQYF. The CDR3 DNA reads TGTGCCAGCAGCTCCGGACTAGCGGGGACCACCTACGAGCAGTACTTC.

In its sample, this clone was seen a few times. The genes are TRBV18 and TRBJ2-7; the D gene is possibly TRBD2 (5 bases). This CDR3 is built from 13 residues. From germline, CDR1 is KGHSH and CDR2 LQKENI. Trimming shortened V by 4 bases and J by 2 bases, and 9 bases separated the two germline ends. The CDR3 spells CASSRESAYEQYF. The CDR3 DNA reads as TGTGCCAGCTCACGGGAGAGTGCCTACGAGCAGTACTTC. The variable domain in full, completed from reference TRBV18 and TRBJ2-7, reads NAGVMQNPRHLVRRRGQEARLRCSPMKGHSHVYWYRQLPEEGLKFMVYLQKENIIDESGMPKERFSAEFPKEGPSILRIQQVVRGDSAAYFCASSRESAYEQYFGPGTRLTVT.

This clone came up a few times. The chain is built from TRBV7-3 and TRBJ2-1; 10 bases agree with TRBD1. Trimming removed 4 bases from V and 1 base from J; junction bases left unmatched: 13. Looked up from germline, CDR1 is SGHTA and CDR2 is FQGTGA. The CDR3 covers 19 residues. CDR3 loop: CASSSLGDRGGGSYNEQFF. Here the CDR3 DNA reads TGTGCCAGCAGCTCTCTAGGGGACAGGGGAGGAGGGTCCTACAATGAGCAGTTCTTC.

This clone was counted a few times. This chain connects TRBV12-5 to TRBJ2-7, with D possibly TRBD1 on 6 matching bases. Trimming shortened V by 4 bases and J by 6 bases, and 13 bases separated the two germline ends. The CDR3 sequence is 13 residues long. CDR1 is LGHNT, CDR2 FRNRAP, per germline. The CDR3, as DNA: TGTGCTAGTGGTTCCCTACAGGGATCCGAGCAGTACTTC. It yields the protein CASGSLQGSEQYF.

The chain has TRBV30 and TRBJ1-2; the D gene is possibly TRBD1 (6 bases). The CDR3 totals 13 residues. From germline, CDR1 is GTSNPN and CDR2 SVGIG (reference sequence). V dropped 3 bases and J dropped 2 bases, with 10 bases sitting between them. The CDR3 DNA reads TGTGCCTGGAGCCGGACAGTGAACTATGGCTACACCTTC. Translated: CAWSRTVNYGYTF.

The DNA for the CDR3 is TGCGCCAGCAGCCAATCCAGCGGGGGGTACAATGAGCAGTTCTTC. Encoded protein: CASSQSSGGYNEQFF. The chain employs TRBV4-3 and TRBJ2-1; 9 positions agree with TRBD2. This CDR3 is built from 15 residues. Germline V gives CDR1 LGHNA, CDR2 YSLEER. The ends lost 2 bases at V and 4 bases at J; junction bases unmatched: 3.

This chain connects TRBV7-2 to TRBJ2-2; TRBD1 matches at 7 bases. V lost 5 bases, J lost 6 bases, and 3 bases stayed unmatched. The CDR3 extends over 13 amino acids. CDR1 is SGHTA, CDR2 FQGNSA, per germline. The DNA of the CDR3 is TGTGCCAGCAGCCCACAGGGGCCCGGGGAGCTGTTTTTT. Translation gives CASSPQGPGELFF.

In this sample, this clone turned up a few times. The genes are TRBV6-5 and TRBJ1-2; the D is unclear. V was shortened by 7 bases and J by 0 bases, with 15 bases between the two germline ends. CDR3 length equals 15 residues. Germline V CDR1 and CDR2: MNHEY, SVGAGI. The CDR3 DNA reads TGTGCCAGCACCCCCAGGAGGACGGCTAACTATGGCTACACCTTC. This encodes CASTPRRTANYGYTF.

The chain recombines TRBV18 with TRBJ1-3; 9 bases are a match to TRBD1. V lost 6 bases and J lost 0; bases outside the gene matches: 6. CDR1 and CDR2 (germline): KGHSH, LQKENI. The CDR3 extends over 16 amino acids. CDR3 in amino acids: CASSPTGGNSGNTIYF. Written as DNA, the CDR3 is TGTGCCAGCTCCCCGACAGGGGGAAACTCTGGAAACACCATATATTTT. The entire variable domain, with the rest obtained from reference TRBV18 and TRBJ1-3, is as follows: NAGVMQNPRHLVRRRGQEARLRCSPMKGHSHVYWYRQLPEEGLKFMVYLQKENIIDESGMPKERFSAEFPKEGPSILRIQQVVRGDSAAYFCASSPTGGNSGNTIYFGEGSWLTVV.